This T cell receptor beta chain was sequenced during a study of blood T cell repertoires in COVID-19. Method: immunoSEQ multiplex PCR; TCRdb's copy keeps in-frame clones and lacks some. The sample has tens of thousands of clones, approximately 88% seen once. The CDR3 runs 17 residues. Germline CDR1 is MGHRA and CDR2 is YSYEKL. Trimming cost V 0 bases and J 2 bases, with 14 bases left between them. The chain combines TRBV4-1 with TRBJ1-5, with a tentative D call TRBD1 (6 bases). This clonotype originated in a human donor in a cohort sampled during active COVID-19. The sample comprised peripheral blood. CDR3 nucleotide sequence: TGCGCCAGCAGCCAAGAGGCAGGGGCGTGGGGCAATCAGCCCCAGCATTTT. Translation gives CASSQEAGAWGNQPQHF.